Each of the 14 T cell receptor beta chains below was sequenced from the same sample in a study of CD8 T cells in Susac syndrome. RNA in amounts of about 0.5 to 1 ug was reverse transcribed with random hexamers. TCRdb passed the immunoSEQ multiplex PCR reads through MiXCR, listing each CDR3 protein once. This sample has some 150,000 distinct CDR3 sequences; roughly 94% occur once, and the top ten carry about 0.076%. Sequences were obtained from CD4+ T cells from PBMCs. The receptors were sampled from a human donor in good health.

The CDR3 region has the DNA TGCAGTGCTAGAGTCCCTAGCCGAGAGACCCAGTACTTC. It specifies CSARVPSRETQYF. This chain connects TRBV20-1 to TRBJ2-5, with D tentatively TRBD2 (5 bases). V was cut by 1 base and J by 4 bases, with 10 bases left in between. Germline V gene data show CDR1 as DFQATT and CDR2 as SNEGSKA (reference sequence). CDR3 size: 13 residues.

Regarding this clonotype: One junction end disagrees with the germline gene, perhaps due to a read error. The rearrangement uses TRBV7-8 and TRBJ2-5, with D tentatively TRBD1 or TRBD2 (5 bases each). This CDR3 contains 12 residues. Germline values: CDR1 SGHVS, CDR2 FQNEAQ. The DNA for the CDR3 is TGTGCCAACAGCTTAGGTGGGGGGACCCAGTACTTC. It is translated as CANSLGGGTQYF.

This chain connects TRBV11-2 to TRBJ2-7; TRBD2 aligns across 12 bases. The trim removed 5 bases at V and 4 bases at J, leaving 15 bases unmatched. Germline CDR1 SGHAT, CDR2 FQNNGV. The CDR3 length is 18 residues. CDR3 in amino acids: CASSVSRLAGVIRYEQYF. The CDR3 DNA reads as TGTGCCAGCAGCGTATCCAGACTAGCGGGAGTGATTAGGTACGAGCAGTACTTC.

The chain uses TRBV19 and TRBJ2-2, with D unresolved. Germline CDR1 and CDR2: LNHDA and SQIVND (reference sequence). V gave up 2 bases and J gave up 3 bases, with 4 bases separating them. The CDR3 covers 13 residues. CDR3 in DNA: TGTGCCAGTAGTATATACCACACCGGGGAGCTGTTTTTT. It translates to CASSIYHTGELFF.

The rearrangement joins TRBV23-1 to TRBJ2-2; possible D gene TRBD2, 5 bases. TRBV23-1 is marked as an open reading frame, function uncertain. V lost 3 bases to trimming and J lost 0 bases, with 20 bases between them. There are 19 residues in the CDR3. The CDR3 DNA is TGCGCCAGCAGTCATCGAGGGCAGTCAAGGGTGACGAACACCGGGGAGCTGTTTTTT. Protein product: CASSHRGQSRVTNTGELFF.

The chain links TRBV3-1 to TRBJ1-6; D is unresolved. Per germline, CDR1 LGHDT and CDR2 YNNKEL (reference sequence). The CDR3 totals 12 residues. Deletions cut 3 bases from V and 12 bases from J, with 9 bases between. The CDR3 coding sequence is TGTGCCAGCAGCCACGGACCGAGACCCCTCCACTTT. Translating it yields CASSHGPRPLHF.

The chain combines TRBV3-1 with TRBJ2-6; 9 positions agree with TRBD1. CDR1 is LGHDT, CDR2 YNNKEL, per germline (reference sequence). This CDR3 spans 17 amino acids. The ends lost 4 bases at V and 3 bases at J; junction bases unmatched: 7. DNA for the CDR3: TGTGCCAGCAGCCTCCCACAGGGGGCAGGTGGGGCCAACGTCCTGACTTTC. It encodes CASSLPQGAGGANVLTF. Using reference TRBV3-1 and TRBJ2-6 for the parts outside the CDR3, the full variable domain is DTAVSQTPKYLVTQMGNDKSIKCEQNLGHDTMYWYKQDSKKFLKIMFSYNNKELIINETVPNRFSPKSPDKAHLNLHINSLELGDSAVYFCASSLPQGAGGANVLTFGAGSRLTVL.

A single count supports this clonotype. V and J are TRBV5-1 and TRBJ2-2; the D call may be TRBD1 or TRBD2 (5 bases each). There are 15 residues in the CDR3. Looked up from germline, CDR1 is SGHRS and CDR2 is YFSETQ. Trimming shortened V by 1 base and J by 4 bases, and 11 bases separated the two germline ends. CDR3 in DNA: TGCGCCAGCAGCTTGTCTGCAGGGACCACCGGGGAGCTGTTTTTT. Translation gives CASSLSAGTTGELFF.

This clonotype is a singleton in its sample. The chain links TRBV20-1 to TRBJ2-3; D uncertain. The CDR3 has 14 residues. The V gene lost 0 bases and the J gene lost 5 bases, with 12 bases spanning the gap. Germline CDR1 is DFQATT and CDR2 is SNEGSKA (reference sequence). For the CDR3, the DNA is TGCAGTGCTAGAGATCCGGACGGTAGAGATACGCAGTATTTT. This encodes CSARDPDGRDTQYF.

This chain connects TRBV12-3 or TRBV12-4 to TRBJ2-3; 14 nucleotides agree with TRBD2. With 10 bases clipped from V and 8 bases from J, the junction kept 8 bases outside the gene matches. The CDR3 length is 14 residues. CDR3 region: CATQTSGRGSTQYF. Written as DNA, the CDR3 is TGTGCCACCCAGACTAGCGGGAGGGGGAGTACGCAGTATTTT.

DNA for the CDR3: TGTGCCAGCACCTTGGGACTAGCGGGAGTGTACGAGCAGTACTTC. Translation: CASTLGLAGVYEQYF. V and J are TRBV6-5 and TRBJ2-7; the match to TRBD2 covers 14 bases. Per the germline V gene, CDR1 is MNHEY and CDR2 is SVGAGI. This CDR3 contains 15 residues. Germline trimming cut 7 bases from V and 4 bases from J; bases unmatched to any gene: 6.

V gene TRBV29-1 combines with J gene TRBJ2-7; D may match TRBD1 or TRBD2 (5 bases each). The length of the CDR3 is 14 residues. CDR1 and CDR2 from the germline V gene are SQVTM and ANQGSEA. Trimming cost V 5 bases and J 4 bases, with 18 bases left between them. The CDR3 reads CSVLVGDLGYEQYF. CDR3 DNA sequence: TGCAGCGTTCTTGTAGGGGACCTCGGGTACGAGCAGTACTTC.

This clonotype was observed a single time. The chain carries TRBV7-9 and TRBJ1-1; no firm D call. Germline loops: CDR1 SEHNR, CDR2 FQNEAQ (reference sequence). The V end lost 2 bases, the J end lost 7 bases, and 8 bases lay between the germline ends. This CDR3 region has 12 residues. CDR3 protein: CASSLLQSEAFF. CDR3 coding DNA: TGTGCCAGCAGCTTACTACAAAGTGAAGCTTTCTTT.

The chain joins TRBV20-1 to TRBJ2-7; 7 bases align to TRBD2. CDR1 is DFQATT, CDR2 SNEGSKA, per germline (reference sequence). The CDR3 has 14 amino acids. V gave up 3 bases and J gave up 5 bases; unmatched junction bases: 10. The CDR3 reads CSARDGRRRDEQYF. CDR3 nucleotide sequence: TGCAGTGCTAGGGACGGGAGGAGGAGAGACGAGCAGTACTTC.